This T cell receptor (beta chain) was identified during a study of T cell responses to AZD1222 COVID-19 vaccine. Method: immunoSEQ multiplex PCR; TCRdb's copy keeps in-frame clones and lacks some. The top ten clones hold around 28% of a sample with around 65,000 clones, roughly four fifths of them seen once. Germline CDR1 is SGHRS and CDR2 is YFSETQ. The CDR3 spans 11 residues. With V trimmed by 7 bases and J by 4 bases, 2 bases remained unmatched. The sample here was peripheral blood, taken 28 days after the second AZD1222 dose. The chain carries TRBV5-1 and TRBJ2-7, with TRBD2 identical over 7 bases. This receptor was obtained from an adult who received the AZD1222 COVID-19 vaccine. The CDR3 loop reads CASRGEYEQYF. The CDR3, as DNA: TGCGCCAGCCGGGGGGAGTACGAGCAGTACTTC.